This section outlines one T cell receptor beta chain sequence together with its context. The CDR3 spans 14 residues. Trimming removed 1 base at V and 0 bases at J, with 6 bases between. Looked up from germline, CDR1 is LNHNV and CDR2 is YYDKDF (reference sequence). Controls were drawn from healthy donors and were matched for age and sex. It was negative isolation that provided the CD8+ and CD4+ T cells, whereas TEMRA cells were enriched by FACS. The source of the sample is a study of CD8 T cells in Susac syndrome. Reverse transcription of about 0.5 to 1 ug RNA was carried out with random hexamers. The method of amplification for TCR beta CDR3 was immunoSEQ multiplex PCR, covering 54 Vbeta and 13 Jbeta. TCRdb processed the immunoSEQ multiplex PCR reads anew with MiXCR; each CDR3 protein has one entry. The sample lists 120,000 to 150,000 distinct CDR3 sequences; roughly 95% were seen once.

This clonotype was obtained from a human donor in good health. The sequencing sample was made of CD4+ T cells from PBMCs. The rearrangement joins TRBV15 to TRBJ1-2; D call uncertain. The CDR3 here is CATSRAGPNYGYTF. In nucleotides, the CDR3 is TGTGCCACCAGCAGAGCCGGCCCTAACTATGGCTACACCTTC.